This TCR beta chain derives from a study of glioma-infiltrating T cells. Study conclusions and caveats: Above-expected tissue-blood divergence occurred in all gliomas, most in low-grade ones.

The iRepertoire nested amplicon-rescue multiplex PCR amplified TCR alpha and beta CDR3s from RNA. One-step reverse transcription and amplification started from approximately 100-400 ng of tissue mRNA or PBMC total RNA. MiXCR was run by TCRdb on the multiplex PCR reads, yielding one entry per CDR3 protein. This sample has around 100,000 distinct CDR3 sequences; 25% to 30% occur once, and the top ten carry about 40%. This clonotype was seen repeatedly, ten times or more. What it binds is not known. The specimen sequenced was glioma tissue, nonneoplastic brain tissue, or PBMCs (not recorded which). The receptor's source is a human donor with low-grade glioma or glioblastoma, undergoing nonglioma brain surgery, or in good health (not recorded which).

The CDR3 here is CASSYPTTGKITYEQYF. The CDR3 DNA reads TGTGCCAGCAGTTACCCTACGACAGGGAAAATTACCTACGAGCAGTACTTC. The rearrangement joins TRBV6-2 or TRBV6-3 to TRBJ2-7, with 7 bases identical to TRBD1. CDR1 and CDR2 from the germline V gene are MNHEY and SVGEGT. The length of the CDR3 is 17 residues. V shed 2 bases, J shed 2 bases, and the junction held 12 bases outside the gene matches.